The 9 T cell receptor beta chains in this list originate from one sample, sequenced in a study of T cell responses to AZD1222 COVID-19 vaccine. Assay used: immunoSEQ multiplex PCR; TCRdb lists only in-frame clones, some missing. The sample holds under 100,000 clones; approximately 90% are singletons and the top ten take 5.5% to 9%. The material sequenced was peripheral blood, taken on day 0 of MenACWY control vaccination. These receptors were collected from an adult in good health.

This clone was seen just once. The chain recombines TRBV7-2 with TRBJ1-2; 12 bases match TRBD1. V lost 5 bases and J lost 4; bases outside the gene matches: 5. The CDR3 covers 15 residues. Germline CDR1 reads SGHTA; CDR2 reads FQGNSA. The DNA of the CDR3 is TGTGCCAGCAGCCCGGGACAGGGGGCGGCCTATGGCTACACCTTC. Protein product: CASSPGQGAAYGYTF. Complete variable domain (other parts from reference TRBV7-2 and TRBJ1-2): GAGVSQSPSNKVTEKGKDVELRCDPISGHTALYWYRQSLGQGLEFLIYFQGNSAPDKSGLPSDRFSAERTGGSVSTLTIQRTQQEDSAVYLCASSPGQGAAYGYTFGSGTRLTVV.

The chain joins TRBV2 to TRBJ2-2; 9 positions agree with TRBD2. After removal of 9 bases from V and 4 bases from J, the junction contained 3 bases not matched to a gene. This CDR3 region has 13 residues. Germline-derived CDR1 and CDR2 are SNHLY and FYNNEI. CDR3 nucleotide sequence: TGTGCCAGGGGGACTAGCTCCACCGGGGAGCTGTTTTTT. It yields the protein CARGTSSTGELFF.

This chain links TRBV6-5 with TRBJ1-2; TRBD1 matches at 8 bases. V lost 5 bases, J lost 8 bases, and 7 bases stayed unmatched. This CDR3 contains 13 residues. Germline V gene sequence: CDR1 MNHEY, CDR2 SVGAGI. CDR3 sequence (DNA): TGTGCCAGCAGTACCGGACAGGGTCTAGGCTACACCTTC. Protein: CASSTGQGLGYTF.

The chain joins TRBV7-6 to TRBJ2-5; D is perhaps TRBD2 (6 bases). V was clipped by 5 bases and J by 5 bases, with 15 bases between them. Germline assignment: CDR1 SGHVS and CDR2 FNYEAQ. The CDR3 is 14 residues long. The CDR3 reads CASSLVPGVETQYF. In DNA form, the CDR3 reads TGTGCCAGCAGCCTCGTCCCGGGGGTCGAGACCCAGTACTTC.

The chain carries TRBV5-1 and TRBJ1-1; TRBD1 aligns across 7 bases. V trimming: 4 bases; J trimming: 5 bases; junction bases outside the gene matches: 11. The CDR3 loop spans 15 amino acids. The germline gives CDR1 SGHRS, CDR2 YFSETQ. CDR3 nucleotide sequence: TGCGCCAGCAGCGAGGGCAGGGGGTTTAATACTGAAGCTTTCTTT. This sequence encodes CASSEGRGFNTEAFF. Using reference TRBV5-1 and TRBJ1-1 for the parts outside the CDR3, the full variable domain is KAGVTQTPRYLIKTRGQQVTLSCSPISGHRSVSWYQQTPGQGLQFLFEYFSETQRNKGNFPGRFSGRQFSNSRSEMNVSTLELGDSALYLCASSEGRGFNTEAFFGQGTRLTVV.

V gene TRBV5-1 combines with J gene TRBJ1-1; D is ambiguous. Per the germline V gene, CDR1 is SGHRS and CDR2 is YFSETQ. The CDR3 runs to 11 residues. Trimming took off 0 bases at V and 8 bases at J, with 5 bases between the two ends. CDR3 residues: CASSLDAEAFF. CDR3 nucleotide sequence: TGCGCCAGCAGCTTGGACGCAGAAGCTTTCTTT.

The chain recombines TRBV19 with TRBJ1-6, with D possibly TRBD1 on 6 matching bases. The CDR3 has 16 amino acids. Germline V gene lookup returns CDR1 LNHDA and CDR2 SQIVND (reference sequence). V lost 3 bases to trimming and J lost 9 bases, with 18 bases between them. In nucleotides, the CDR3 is TGTGCCAGTAGTATGGGGGGGCGGGACACCGGTTCACCCCTCCACTTT. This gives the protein CASSMGGRDTGSPLHF.

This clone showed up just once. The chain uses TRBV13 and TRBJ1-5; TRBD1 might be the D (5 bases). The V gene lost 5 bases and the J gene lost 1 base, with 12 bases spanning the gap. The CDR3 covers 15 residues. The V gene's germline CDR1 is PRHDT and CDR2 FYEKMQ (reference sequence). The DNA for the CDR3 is TGTGCCAGCAGCCTAAGACGGGGGAGCAATCAGCCCCAGCATTTT. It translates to CASSLRRGSNQPQHF.

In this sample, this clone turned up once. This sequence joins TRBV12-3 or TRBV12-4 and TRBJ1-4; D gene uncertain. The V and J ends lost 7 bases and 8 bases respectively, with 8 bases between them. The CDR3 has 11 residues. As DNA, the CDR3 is TGTGCCAGCACTGCATCGGAAAAACTGTTTTTT. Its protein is CASTASEKLFF.